The rows below give T cell receptor beta chains drawn from one sample of a study of blood T cell repertoires in COVID-19. TCRdb's copy holds only in-frame clones and misses some; the assay was immunoSEQ multiplex PCR. The sample yields about 260,000 clones, 85% to 90% seen once. Sequenced input: peripheral blood. The receptor set was obtained from a woman between 40 and 55 years old who had recovered from COVID-19. CDR3s include the opening cysteine and the closing phenylalanine or tryptophan. D genes are given only for firm matches. Size values are once, few and many counts, or a class for expanded clones, and some rows have none.

abundance | j_gene | v_gene | d_gene | CDR3aa | CDR3nt
many | TRBJ2-3 | TRBV5-4 | TRBD2 | CASSLGTSGGRTQYF | TGTGCCAGCAGCTTGGGGACTAGCGGGGGCCGGACGCAGTATTTT
NA | TRBJ1-1 | TRBV19 | NA | CASSYRAYYTEAFF | TGTGCCAGTAGTTACAGGGCCTACTACACTGAAGCTTTCTTT
NA | TRBJ1-1 | TRBV7-9 | NA | CASSPTPGSNTEAFF | TGTGCCAGCAGCCCCACGCCGGGTAGCAACACTGAAGCTTTCTTT
NA | TRBJ1-2 | TRBV6-5 | NA | CASSYSRAGGYTF | TGTGCCAGCAGTTACTCGCGGGCGGGTGGCTACACCTTC
NA | TRBJ2-7 | TRBV7-9 | TRBD1 | CASSPRQGRDYEQYF | TGTGCCAGCAGCCCGAGACAGGGTAGAGACTACGAGCAGTACTTC
NA | TRBJ1-2 | TRBV6-5 | NA | CASSFDRGSLSGYTF | TGTGCCAGCAGTTTCGATCGGGGATCGCTTAGCGGCTACACCTTC
NA | TRBJ1-1 | TRBV6-5 | NA | CASSQRLNTEAFF | TGTGCCAGCAGCCAGCGTCTGAACACTGAAGCTTTCTTT
NA | TRBJ1-2 | TRBV19 | NA | CASSSRVRQGSYGYTF | TGTGCCAGTAGTTCACGGGTCCGCCAGGGCTCCTATGGCTACACCTTC
NA | TRBJ1-5 | TRBV6-2/TRBV6-3 | NA | CASSHGDWSNQPQHF | TGTGCCAGCAGTCACGGGGACTGGAGCAATCAGCCCCAGCATTTT
few | TRBJ2-5 | TRBV6-2/TRBV6-3 | TRBD2 | CASSFTGLAGSETQYF | TGTGCCAGCAGTTTCACCGGACTAGCGGGGTCGGAGACCCAGTACTTC
NA | TRBJ1-2 | TRBV6-5 | NA | CASKDSPYGYTF | TGTGCCAGCAAGGACAGCCCTTATGGCTACACCTTC
NA | TRBJ2-5 | TRBV7-8 | TRBD2 | CASSLGGLAGALQETQYF | TGTGCCAGCAGCTTAGGTGGACTAGCGGGGGCCCTCCAAGAGACCCAGTACTTC
NA | TRBJ1-2 | TRBV15 | NA | CATSRGLEDSLGYTF | TGTGCCACCAGCAGGGGGCTAGAGGACAGTCTTGGCTACACCTTC
NA | TRBJ2-5 | TRBV7-2 | NA | CASSFSWGRETQYF | TGTGCCAGCAGCTTTTCTTGGGGCCGAGAGACCCAGTACTTC
NA | TRBJ2-7 | TRBV6-5 | NA | CATSQGGVSTEQYF | TGTGCCACCTCCCAGGGCGGCGTGTCTACGGAGCAGTACTTC
once | TRBJ1-1 | TRBV5-1 | TRBD1 | CASSLGQGGTEAFF | TGCGCCAGCAGCTTGGGACAGGGCGGCACTGAAGCTTTCTTT
NA | TRBJ2-7 | TRBV2 | NA | CASSEASGTYEQYF | TGTGCCAGCAGTGAGGCCTCGGGAACGTACGAGCAGTACTTC
NA | TRBJ1-3 | TRBV7-2 | NA | CASSFVGSGNTIYF | TGTGCCAGCAGCTTTGTCGGCTCTGGAAACACCATATATTTT
NA | TRBJ2-2 | TRBV9 | TRBD2 | CASSVPRSGLENTGELFF | TGTGCCAGCAGCGTTCCTCGAAGCGGACTAGAAAACACCGGGGAGCTGTTTTTT
NA | TRBJ2-5 | TRBV21-1 | NA | CASSKGGTGDIGTQYF | TGTGCCAGCAGCAAGGGGGGGACAGGGGATATAGGGACCCAGTACTTC
NA | TRBJ1-2 | TRBV14 | NA | CASSQAAGQTGYTF | TGTGCCAGCAGCCAAGCGGCAGGACAAACGGGCTACACCTTC
NA | TRBJ2-1 | TRBV27 | NA | CASSFDSSYNEQFF | TGTGCCAGCAGTTTTGACAGCTCCTACAATGAGCAGTTCTTC
NA | TRBJ2-2 | TRBV9 | TRBD2 | CASSLSGGVTGELFF | TGTGCCAGCAGCCTTAGCGGGGGGGTAACCGGGGAGCTGTTTTTT
few | TRBJ1-3 | TRBV10-3 | NA | CAISGTDNAGNTIYF | TGTGCCATCAGTGGCACGGACAATGCGGGAAACACCATATATTTT
NA | TRBJ2-1 | TRBV4-3 | TRBD2 | CASSPEAGGLSYNEQFF | TGCGCCAGCAGCCCAGAAGCGGGGGGTCTCTCCTACAATGAGCAGTTCTTC
few | TRBJ2-3 | TRBV29-1 | TRBD2 | CSVEDSGPHTDTQYF | TGCAGCGTTGAAGATAGCGGGCCACACACAGATACGCAGTATTTT
NA | TRBJ1-5 | TRBV5-1 | TRBD1 | CASSAGGYNQPQHF | TGCGCCAGCAGCGCAGGGGGGTACAATCAGCCCCAGCATTTT
NA | TRBJ2-7 | TRBV6-4 | NA | CASSEDSPWYEQYF | TGTGCCAGCAGCGAAGACAGTCCTTGGTACGAGCAGTACTTC
few | TRBJ2-1 | TRBV5-1 | TRBD2 | CASSVPSGGTYNEQFF | TGCGCCAGCAGCGTGCCAAGCGGGGGGACTTACAATGAGCAGTTCTTC
NA | TRBJ1-1 | TRBV9 | TRBD1 | CASSVGGQGVNTEAFF | TGTGCCAGCAGCGTGGGGGGACAGGGCGTGAACACTGAAGCTTTCTTT
NA | TRBJ1-1 | TRBV6-5 | NA | CASSLKTGTEAFF | TGTGCCAGCAGTTTGAAAACGGGCACTGAAGCTTTCTTT
NA | TRBJ1-2 | TRBV6-5 | NA | CASSYYRAGSDYGYTF | TGTGCCAGCAGTTACTATCGTGCGGGTTCTGACTATGGCTACACCTTC
NA | TRBJ1-6 | TRBV27 | NA | CASSFTNSPLHF | TGTGCCAGCAGTTTCACAAATTCACCCCTCCACTTT
NA | TRBJ2-2 | TRBV14 | NA | CASSQRWGQGSTGELFF | TGTGCCAGCAGCCAGAGGTGGGGACAAGGGAGCACCGGGGAGCTGTTTTTT
NA | TRBJ2-3 | TRBV19 | TRBD2 | CASSILAGAPTDTQYF | TGTGCCAGTAGTATACTAGCGGGGGCACCCACAGATACGCAGTATTTT
NA | TRBJ2-7 | TRBV5-4 | TRBD1 | CASRDDRDRGYEQYF | TGTGCCAGCAGGGACGACCGGGACAGGGGTTACGAGCAGTACTTC
NA | TRBJ2-1 | TRBV2 | TRBD2 | CASSDPGLAGGENSYNEQFF | TGTGCCAGCAGTGATCCCGGACTAGCGGGGGGGGAGAACTCCTACAATGAGCAGTTCTTC
once | TRBJ1-1 | TRBV6-6 | TRBD1 | CASSLQGTEAFF | TGTGCCAGCAGTCTACAGGGGACTGAAGCTTTCTTT
few | TRBJ2-3 | TRBV7-9 | NA | CASSWGLDTQYF | TGTGCCAGCAGCTGGGGCTTGGATACGCAGTATTTT
NA | TRBJ1-3 | TRBV7-9 | NA | CASSLAWTRQVSENTIYF | TGTGCCAGCAGCTTGGCTTGGACCCGACAGGTCTCTGAAAACACCATATATTTT
NA | TRBJ1-1 | TRBV5-4 | NA | CASSLDGGGNTEAFF | TGTGCCAGCAGCTTGGATGGGGGGGGGAACACTGAAGCTTTCTTT
NA | TRBJ2-4 | TRBV7-2 | NA | CASSARGADIQYF | TGTGCCAGCAGCGCCAGGGGCGCGGACATTCAGTACTTC
NA | TRBJ2-7 | TRBV18 | TRBD1 | CASSPSQGPDEQYF | TGTGCCAGCTCACCTTCACAGGGGCCCGACGAGCAGTACTTC
NA | TRBJ2-5 | TRBV5-4 | NA | CASSLESGETQYF | TGTGCCAGCAGCTTGGAGTCAGGAGAGACCCAGTACTTC
NA | TRBJ2-1 | TRBV18 | TRBD2 | CASSPPGGGAGYNEQFF | TGTGCCAGCTCACCACCGGGCGGGGGGGCCGGTTACAATGAGCAGTTCTTC
NA | TRBJ2-2 | TRBV24-1 | NA | CATSGGHPTGELFF | TGTGCCACCAGTGGGGGGCACCCCACCGGGGAGCTGTTTTTT
NA | TRBJ1-1 | TRBV12-3/TRBV12-4 | NA | CASRLRPNTEAFF | TGTGCCAGCAGACTAAGACCGAACACTGAAGCTTTCTTT
few | TRBJ1-5 | TRBV6-6 | NA | CASIGLSANQPQHF | TGTGCCAGCATAGGACTTAGTGCCAATCAGCCCCAGCATTTT
NA | TRBJ2-2 | TRBV5-6 | TRBD1 | CASRMTGAAIGGNTGELFF | TGTGCCAGCAGAATGACAGGGGCCGCAATAGGCGGGAACACCGGGGAGCTGTTTTTT
NA | TRBJ1-1 | TRBV29-1 | NA | CSVREDTEAFF | TGCAGCGTTCGTGAGGACACTGAAGCTTTCTTT
NA | TRBJ1-1 | TRBV5-1 | NA | CASSEAWNTEAFF | TGCGCCAGCAGTGAGGCGTGGAACACTGAAGCTTTCTTT
NA | TRBJ2-3 | TRBV5-4 | TRBD2 | CASSVSSGGTTDTQYF | TGTGCCAGCAGCGTATCTAGCGGGGGGACCACAGATACGCAGTATTTT